This paragraph reports one T cell receptor beta chain. Different DNA sequences within this sample yield the same CDR3. The data were obtained in a study of memory CD4+ T cells and cytomegalovirus serostatus. Study in general: Donors were healthy Belgian adults, fewer than ten CMV seropositive and under 30 seronegative.

The sort gate was single viable CD3+CD4+CD8-CD45RO+ cells for memory CD4+ T cells. CDR1 is MNHEY, CDR2 SVGAGI, per germline. The V end lost 2 bases, the J end lost 0 bases, and 11 bases lay between the germline ends. The CDR3 runs 16 residues. Using immunoSEQ multiplex PCR, the repertoire was profiled, and TCRdb retains in-frame clones only, with some absent. The table has about 62,000 clones, about 78% seen once; the top ten hold about 4.7%. The clonotype was recovered from an adult in good health and CMV-seropositive. The sample taken for sequencing was memory CD4+ T cells from blood. This chain links TRBV6-5 with TRBJ1-5; no clear D. The CDR3 protein is CASSYGGRYSNQPQHF. The DNA for the CDR3 is TGTGCCAGCAGTTACGGTGGCAGATATAGCAATCAGCCCCAGCATTTT.